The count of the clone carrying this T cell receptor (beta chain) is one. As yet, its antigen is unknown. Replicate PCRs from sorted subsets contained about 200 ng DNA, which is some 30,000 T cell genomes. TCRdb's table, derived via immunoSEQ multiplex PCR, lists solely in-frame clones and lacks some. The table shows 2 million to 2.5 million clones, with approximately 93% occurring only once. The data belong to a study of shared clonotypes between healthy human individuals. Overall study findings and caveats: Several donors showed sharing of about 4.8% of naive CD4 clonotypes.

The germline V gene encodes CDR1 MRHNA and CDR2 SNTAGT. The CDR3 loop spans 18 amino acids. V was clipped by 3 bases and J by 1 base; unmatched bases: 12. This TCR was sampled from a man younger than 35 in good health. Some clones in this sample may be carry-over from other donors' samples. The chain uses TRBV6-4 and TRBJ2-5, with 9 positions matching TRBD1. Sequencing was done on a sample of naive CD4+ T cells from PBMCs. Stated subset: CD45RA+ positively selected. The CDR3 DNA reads TGTGCCAGCAGTGAAGACGACAGGGGGGCGTCCTGCCAAGAGACCCAGTACTTC. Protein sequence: CASSEDDRGASCQETQYF.